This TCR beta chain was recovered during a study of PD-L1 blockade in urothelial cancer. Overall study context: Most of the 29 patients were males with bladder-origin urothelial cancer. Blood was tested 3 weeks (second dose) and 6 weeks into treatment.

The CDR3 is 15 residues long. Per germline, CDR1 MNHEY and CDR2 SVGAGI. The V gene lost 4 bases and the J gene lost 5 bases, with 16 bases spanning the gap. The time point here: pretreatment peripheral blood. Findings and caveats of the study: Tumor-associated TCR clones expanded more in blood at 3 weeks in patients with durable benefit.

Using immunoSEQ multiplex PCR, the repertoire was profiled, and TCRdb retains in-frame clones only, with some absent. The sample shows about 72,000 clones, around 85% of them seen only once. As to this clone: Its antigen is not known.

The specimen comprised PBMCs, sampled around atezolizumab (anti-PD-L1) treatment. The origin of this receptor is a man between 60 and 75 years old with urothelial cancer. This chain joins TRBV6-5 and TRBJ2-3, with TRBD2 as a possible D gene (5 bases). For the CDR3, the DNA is TGTGCCAGCAGTTCGCGGGCGGAACCCGGAGATACGCAGTATTTT. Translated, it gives CASSSRAEPGDTQYF.